A selection of T cell receptor beta chains follows, all from one sample in a study of long-term antiretroviral therapy in people with HIV. Sequencing was performed with immunoSEQ multiplex PCR; in TCRdb, only in-frame clones are kept and a portion is missing. The sample records 20,000 to 25,000 clones, roughly 80% being singletons. The sequences come from unsorted PBMCs, collected 1.6 years after starting antiretroviral therapy. These receptor sequences come from a man aged 40-55 years with HIV. Each CDR3 is given with its conserved first and last residue. A D gene is named only where the DNA matches it firmly. Expanded clones are given a class, and other clones once, few, many or no size at all.

d_call	clone_size	cdr3_length	j_call	v_call	cdr3_nt	cdr3_aa
NA	NA	14	TRBJ1-4	TRBV27	TGTGCCAGCACCTCAGCCCGGGATAATGAAAAACTGTTTTTT	CASTSARDNEKLFF
NA	few	15	TRBJ2-7	TRBV7-9	TGTGCCAGCAGCTTAGCGAGGGACAACTCCTACGAGCAGTACTTC	CASSLARDNSYEQYF
NA	NA	16	TRBJ2-1	TRBV15	TGTGCCACCAGCAGGGAGGGGGGAAGCTCCTACAATGAGCAGTTCTTC	CATSREGGSSYNEQFF
NA	NA	14	TRBJ1-3	TRBV18	TGTGCCAGCTCACCACAAACAGACGGAAACACCATATATTTT	CASSPQTDGNTIYF
NA	NA	15	TRBJ2-3	TRBV19	TGTGCCAGTAGCTCGTTCGAGGTACTCACAGATACGCAGTATTTT	CASSSFEVLTDTQYF
TRBD1	once	14	TRBJ1-2	TRBV6-5	TGTGCCAGCAGTTACTCGAGGACAGGGAGAGGCTACACCTTC	CASSYSRTGRGYTF
NA	NA	15	TRBJ2-2	TRBV7-9	TGTGCCAGCAGCTTGTACGTGGGTAACACCGGGGAGCTGTTTTTT	CASSLYVGNTGELFF
NA	NA	12	TRBJ2-3	TRBV9	TGTGCCAGCAGCGTGACAGAAGATACGCAGTATTTT	CASSVTEDTQYF
TRBD2	NA	14	TRBJ2-7	TRBV7-2	TGTGCCAGCAGCTTTTCTAGCGGGAGCTACGAGCAGTACTTC	CASSFSSGSYEQYF
NA	NA	17	TRBJ1-4	TRBV7-9	TGTGCCAGCAGCTTAGACATCCGACAGGCAACTAATGAAAAACTGTTTTTT	CASSLDIRQATNEKLFF
NA	few	18	TRBJ2-1	TRBV11-2	TGTGCCAGCAGCTCCCATACCGGGGGGCTTAGCTCCTACAATGAGCAGTTCTTC	CASSSHTGGLSSYNEQFF
NA	NA	17	TRBJ2-1	TRBV5-8	TGTGCCAGCACCCCTGGAGCCTGGCAGGGCCCCTACAATGAGCAGTTCTTC	CASTPGAWQGPYNEQFF
NA	NA	16	TRBJ2-1	TRBV27	TGTGCCAGCAGTTTAATGTTGGGGACCTCCTACAATGAGCAGTTCTTC	CASSLMLGTSYNEQFF
TRBD2	NA	17	TRBJ2-2	TRBV19	TGTGCCAGTAGTATAGGGAGCGGGAAGGCGGACACCGGGGAGCTGTTTTTT	CASSIGSGKADTGELFF
NA	NA	16	TRBJ1-1	TRBV5-5	TGTGCCAGCAGCTTTTCTGTTGTGGCGGGAAACACTGAAGCTTTCTTT	CASSFSVVAGNTEAFF
TRBD1	NA	19	TRBJ2-6	TRBV7-6	TGTGCCAGCAGCGCTCAAGGTGGACAGGGGGTCCCTGGGGCCAACGTCCTGACTTTC	CASSAQGGQGVPGANVLTF
TRBD1	NA	14	TRBJ1-2	TRBV30	TGTGCCTGGAGCCGGGACAGGGGGCTTAATGGCTACACCTTC	CAWSRDRGLNGYTF
NA	NA	15	TRBJ1-1	TRBV30	TGTGCCTGGGCCCCTTTACAGGAGGTGAACACTGAAGCTTTCTTT	CAWAPLQEVNTEAFF
NA	NA	16	TRBJ1-1	TRBV6-5	TGTGCCAGCAGTTACCGGGCTTCGAATGGGGCCACTGAAGCTTTCTTT	CASSYRASNGATEAFF
NA	NA	17	TRBJ2-1	TRBV10-1	TGCGCCAGCAGTGAGAGCGACGGATTAAGCTCCTACAATGAGCAGTTCTTC	CASSESDGLSSYNEQFF
NA	NA	14	TRBJ2-1	TRBV5-6	TGTGCCAGCAGCTTGATTGGCAGGTACAATGAGCAGTTCTTC	CASSLIGRYNEQFF
NA	NA	13	TRBJ1-5	TRBV19	TGTGCCAGCACTGACGGGCCAGGTCAGCCCCAGCATTTT	CASTDGPGQPQHF
NA	NA	15	TRBJ2-4	TRBV4-2	TGTGCCAGCAGCCCAGGTTCCTTAGCCAAAAACATTCAGTACTTC	CASSPGSLAKNIQYF
TRBD1	NA	18	TRBJ1-4	TRBV5-6	TGTGCCAGCAGCTTGGGACAGGGGGGAACCGTAACTAATGAAAAACTGTTTTTT	CASSLGQGGTVTNEKLFF
NA	NA	13	TRBJ2-2	TRBV10-3	TGTGCCACAGGGTTCTTCAACACCGGGGAGCTGTTTTTT	CATGFFNTGELFF
NA	NA	13	TRBJ1-3	TRBV9	TGTGCCAGCAGCGCTCGAGGTGGAAACACCATATATTTT	CASSARGGNTIYF
NA	once	14	TRBJ2-3	TRBV7-9	TGTGCCAGCAGCTTAGATTGGACCACAGATACGCAGTATTTT	CASSLDWTTDTQYF
NA	NA	15	TRBJ1-1	TRBV6-5	TGTGCCAGCAGTTACTCTTGGAAGGGTACCACTGAAGCTTTCTTT	CASSYSWKGTTEAFF
NA	NA	14	TRBJ1-2	TRBV9	TGTGCCAGCAGCGTAGAAACAGGCCTCTATGGCTACACCTTC	CASSVETGLYGYTF